This TCR beta chain stems from a study of cytomegalovirus exposure and HLA in healthy donors. The study, taken as a whole, reports: The investigators catalogued about 170 TCR beta chains as cytomegalovirus-associated. In vitro assays verified that a few CMV-associated chains recognized CMV antigens specifically. The authors reported that TCR beta sequences could predict HLA-A and HLA-B alleles. These predictions were accurate for most subjects in the first cohort.

With regard to this clone: No antigen is known for it.

The PCR made use of 60 Vbeta and 13 Jbeta primers. In the authors' workflow: Later analysis identified approximately 88 million unique TCR beta chains, 9 million to 13 million shared. Repertoires were generated with immunoSEQ multiplex PCR, while TCRdb's copy carries only in-frame clones and drops some. D and trimming come from the DNA, and the V and J calls and clone size come from that table. The table has approximately 150,000 clones, around 68% seen once. This CDR3 has 14 amino acids. The germline V and J ends were trimmed by 1 base and 2 bases, with 5 bases remaining between them. CDR1 and CDR2 (germline): SGHTA, FQGNSA.

The specimen was PBMCs. This clonotype originated in a woman between 40 and 50 years old in good health and CMV-seropositive. This chain links TRBV7-2 with TRBJ2-2; D is uncertain. The CDR3: CASSLVINTGELFF. CDR3 DNA sequence: TGTGCCAGCAGCTTAGTAATCAACACCGGGGAGCTGTTTTTT.